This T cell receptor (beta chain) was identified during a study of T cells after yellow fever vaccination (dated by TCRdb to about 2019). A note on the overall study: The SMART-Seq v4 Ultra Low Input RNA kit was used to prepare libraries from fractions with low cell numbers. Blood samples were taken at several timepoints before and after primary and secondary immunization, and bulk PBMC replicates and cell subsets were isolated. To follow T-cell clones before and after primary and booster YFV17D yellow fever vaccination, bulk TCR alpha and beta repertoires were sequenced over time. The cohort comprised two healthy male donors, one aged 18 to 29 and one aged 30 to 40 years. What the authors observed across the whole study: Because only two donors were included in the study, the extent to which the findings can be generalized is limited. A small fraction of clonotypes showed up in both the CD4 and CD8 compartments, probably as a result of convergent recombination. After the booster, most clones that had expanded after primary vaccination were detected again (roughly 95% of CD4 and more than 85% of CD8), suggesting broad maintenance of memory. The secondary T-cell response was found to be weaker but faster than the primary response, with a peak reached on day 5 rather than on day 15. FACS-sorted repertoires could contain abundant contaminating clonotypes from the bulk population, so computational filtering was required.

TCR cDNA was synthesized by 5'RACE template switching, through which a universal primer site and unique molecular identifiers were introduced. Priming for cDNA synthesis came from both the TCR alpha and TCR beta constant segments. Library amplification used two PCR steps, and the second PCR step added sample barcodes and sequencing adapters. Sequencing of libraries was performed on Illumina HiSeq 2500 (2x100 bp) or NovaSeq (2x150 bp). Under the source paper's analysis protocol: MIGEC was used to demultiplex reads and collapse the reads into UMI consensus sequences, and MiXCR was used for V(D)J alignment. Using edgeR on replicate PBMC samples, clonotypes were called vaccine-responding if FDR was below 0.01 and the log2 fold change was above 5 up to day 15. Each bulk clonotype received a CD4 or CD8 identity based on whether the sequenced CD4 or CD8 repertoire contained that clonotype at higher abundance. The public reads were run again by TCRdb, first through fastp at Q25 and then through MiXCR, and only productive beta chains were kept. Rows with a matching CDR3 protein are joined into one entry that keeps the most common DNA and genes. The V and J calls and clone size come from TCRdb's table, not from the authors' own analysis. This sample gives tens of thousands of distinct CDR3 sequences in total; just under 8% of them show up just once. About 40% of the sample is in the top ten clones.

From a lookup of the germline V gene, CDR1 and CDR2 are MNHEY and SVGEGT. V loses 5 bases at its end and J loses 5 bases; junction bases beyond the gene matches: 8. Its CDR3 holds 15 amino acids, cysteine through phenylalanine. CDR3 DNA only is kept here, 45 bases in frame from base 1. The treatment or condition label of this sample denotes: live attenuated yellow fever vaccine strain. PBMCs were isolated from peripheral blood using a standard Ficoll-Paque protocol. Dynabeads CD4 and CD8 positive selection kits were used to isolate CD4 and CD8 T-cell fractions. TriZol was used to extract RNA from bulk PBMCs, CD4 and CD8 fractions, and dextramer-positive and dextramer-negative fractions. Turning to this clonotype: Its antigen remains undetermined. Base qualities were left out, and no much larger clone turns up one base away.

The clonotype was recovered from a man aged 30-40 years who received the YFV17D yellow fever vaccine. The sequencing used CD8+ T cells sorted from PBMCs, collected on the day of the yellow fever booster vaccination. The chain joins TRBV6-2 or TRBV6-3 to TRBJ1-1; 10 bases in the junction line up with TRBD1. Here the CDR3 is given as CASSHPGQGLTEAFF. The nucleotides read TGTGCCAGCAGTCACCCGGGACAGGGGTTGACTGAAGCTTTCTTT.